Below, one TCR beta chain is given with its context. There is no known antigen for this receptor. Compared with germline, one end of the junction differs, possibly owing to a read error. Donors were 40 or so systemically healthy Caucasian individuals from Russia aged 6 to 90 years. Each donor gave 9 to 10 milliliters of peripheral blood, collected into EDTA-treated Vacutainer tubes. Ficoll-Paque density-gradient centrifugation was used to isolate PBMCs, with at least 6.5 million per sample. Trizol reagent was used to extract total RNA from the PBMCs, yielding at least 6 micrograms per sample. Naive CD45RAhigh/CD27high T cell percentages were measured by flow cytometry on a PBMC aliquot from every donor. The sample comes from a study of blood T cells in healthy people across ages (dated by TCRdb to about 2015). About the full investigation: In model experiments, template switching captured about one uniquely barcoded TCR beta cDNA molecule for every two T cells. The study measured age-related changes in TCR beta repertoire diversity using deep sequencing normalized with unique cDNA molecular identifiers. The donors were split into four age groups: young (average about 15 years), middle-aged (about 40), aged (about 56) and long-lived (under 85). To avoid experimental bias, donors of different ages were distributed randomly across sequencing lanes. The study analyzed two additional independent replicas of 1 million unique cDNA reads from the same blood draw for two donors, one aged 18 to 30 and one aged 80 or older. Overall results and qualifications from the work: Compared with the aged group, more naive CD4+ T cells, fewer expanded clones and increased TCR diversity were shown by the long-lived group, suggesting age selection. The percentage of naive T cells measured by flow cytometry correlated strongly with observed TCR beta diversity. Total diversity estimates from one million sequenced T cells were considered lower bounds and underestimates. Conclusive comparison of naive and antigen-experienced compartments was prevented by the profiling of bulk unsorted PBMCs. Because donor CMV infection status was unknown, age-related changes in expanded clonotypes were potentially confounded. Observed TCR beta diversity per million T cells fell roughly linearly with age, and a significant reduction was already apparent by age approximately 40.

The library was produced with 5' RACE. Data came from an Illumina HiSeq 2500. A second PCR of roughly 7 to 12 cycles was run with a J-beta primer mix and a sample-barcoded 5' primer. A unique molecular identifier was introduced onto each TCR beta cDNA molecule by a template-switch 5' adaptor carrying 12 random nucleotides. Each sample yielded at least 2.5 million CDR3-containing paired-end reads. The Mint cDNA synthesis kit, primed by a TRBC-specific oligonucleotide, was used to synthesize first-strand cDNA from all RNA. After uracil-DNA glycosylase treatment, a first 18-cycle PCR used universal primers M1SS and BC2_uni_R on all cDNA. On the authors' methods: Each sample was normalized by randomly selecting 1 million high-quality reads, each carrying a distinct molecular identifier. Instead of being binned into consensus sequences, reads that shared molecular identifiers were thrown out. MiTCR, with a Q25 quality threshold and the strictest error-elimination algorithm, was used for CDR3 identification, clonotype clustering and error correction. A nonparametric unseen species model with Euler transformation was used to estimate lower-bound total TCR beta diversity. TCRdb redid the processing of the public reads, applying fastp at Q25 and MiXCR, and retained in-frame beta chains. Under each unique CDR3 protein, matching rows form one entry showing the most common genes and DNA. None of the V and J calls come from the authors' own analysis; TCRdb made them. Present in this sample are about 1.7 million distinct CDR3 sequences, about 30% of which were seen just once. Over 7% of the sample lies in the top ten.

CDR1 and CDR2 were assigned from the germline V gene (reference sequence) as SEHNR and FQNEAQ. The CDR3 spans 14 residues, from the cysteine through the phenylalanine. CDR3 DNA is the only sequence kept; it has 42 bases, read in frame from the first base. This TCR was recovered from a woman aged 25-40 years in good health. Sequenced sample: blood. The receptor chain draws on TRBV7-9 and TRBJ2-1; the D gene assignment is ambiguous. The DNA sequence reads TGTGCCAGCAGCTTAGCGGTCCGCCCCTACGAGCAGGACTTC. The translation is CASSLAVRPYEQDF. The reference TRBV7-9 and TRBJ2-1 proteins fill in what lies around the CDR3, so the full variable domain reads DTGVSQNPRHKITKRGQNVTFRCDPISEHNRLYWYRQTLGQGPEFLTYFQNEAQLEKSRLLSDRFSAERPKGSFSTLEIQRTEQGDSAMYLCASSLAVRPYEQDFGPGTRLTVL.